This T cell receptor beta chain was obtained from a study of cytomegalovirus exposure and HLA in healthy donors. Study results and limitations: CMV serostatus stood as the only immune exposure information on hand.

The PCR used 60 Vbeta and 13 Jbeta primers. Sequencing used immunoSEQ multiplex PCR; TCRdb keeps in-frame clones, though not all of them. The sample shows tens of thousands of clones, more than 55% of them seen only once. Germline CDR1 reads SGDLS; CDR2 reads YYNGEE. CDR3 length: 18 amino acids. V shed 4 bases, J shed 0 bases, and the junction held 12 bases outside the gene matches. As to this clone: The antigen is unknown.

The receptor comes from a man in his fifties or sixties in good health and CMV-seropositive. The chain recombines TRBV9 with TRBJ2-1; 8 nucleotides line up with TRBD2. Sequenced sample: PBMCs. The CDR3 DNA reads TGTGCCAGCAGCCCTAGGAGAGAGGCGGGAGGCTCCTACAATGAGCAGTTCTTC. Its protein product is CASSPRREAGGSYNEQFF.